Listed below are T cell receptor beta chains from one sample, sequenced in a study of T cell responses to AZD1222 COVID-19 vaccine. Sequenced by immunoSEQ multiplex PCR; TCRdb stores in-frame clones only, minus some. The table has 100,000 to 150,000 clones, over 90% seen once. Sample: peripheral blood, taken on day 0 of AZD1222 vaccination. These receptors were obtained from an adult in good health. Each CDR3 is given with its conserved first and last residue. The order of the fields is V gene, J gene, D gene, clone size, CDR3 DNA, CDR3 protein. D genes are given only for firm matches. Rows give clone size only sometimes, using once, few, many, or a class for an expanded clone.

TRBV13	TRBJ2-7	TRBD1	NA	TGTGCCAGCAGCGAGGGACAGGGATTACCCTACGAGCAGTACTTC	CASSEGQGLPYEQYF
TRBV30	TRBJ2-7	TRBD1	NA	TGTGCCTGGAGTGTACGGGACAGGCCCTACGAGCAGTACTTC	CAWSVRDRPYEQYF
TRBV5-6	TRBJ1-5	TRBD1	NA	TGTGCCAGCAGCTTGATCGGGACAGGGGGCGCTAGGAGCAATCAGCCCCAGCATTTT	CASSLIGTGGARSNQPQHF
TRBV7-3	TRBJ2-1	NA	NA	TGTGCCAGCAGCCAGTACCGGGACTCCCCCTACAATGAGCAGTTCTTC	CASSQYRDSPYNEQFF
TRBV4-1	TRBJ2-1	NA	NA	TGCGCCAGCAGCCAGGGAACCGGGGGTGAGCAGTTCTTC	CASSQGTGGEQFF
TRBV30	TRBJ1-2	NA	NA	TGTGCCTGGACACGGGGAAGGGGCTACACCTTC	CAWTRGRGYTF
TRBV3-1/TRBV3-2	TRBJ1-6	NA	NA	TGTGCCAGCAGCCAGGGTTCACCCCTCCACTTT	CASSQGSPLHF
TRBV6-2/TRBV6-3	TRBJ1-2	NA	NA	TGTGCCAGCAGTGAGACTCGGACCTCCCATGGCTACACCTTC	CASSETRTSHGYTF
TRBV12-3/TRBV12-4	TRBJ2-5	NA	NA	TGTGCCAGCAGCTTAGTCCGGGCCCAGTACTTC	CASSLVRAQYF
TRBV7-6	TRBJ1-2	NA	NA	TGTGCCAGCAGCCCGATGTTGAGCGAGGCAGGCGGCTACACCTTC	CASSPMLSEAGGYTF
TRBV18	TRBJ2-1	TRBD2	NA	TGTGCCAGCTCACCGCGACTAGCGGGGGGGACCTACAATGAGCAGTTCTTC	CASSPRLAGGTYNEQFF
TRBV3-1/TRBV3-2	TRBJ1-4	TRBD1	NA	TGTGCCAGCAGAAGACAGGGGGCAGTTAATGAAAAACTGTTTTTT	CASRRQGAVNEKLFF
TRBV5-5	TRBJ1-3	NA	NA	TGTGCCAGCAGCTTGGACAGGGTGGCTCGGTCCGGAAACACCATATATTTT	CASSLDRVARSGNTIYF
TRBV7-9	TRBJ2-4	NA	NA	TGTGCCAGCAGCTTAACAGATTTAGCCAAAAACATTCAGTACTTC	CASSLTDLAKNIQYF
TRBV24-1	TRBJ2-5	TRBD2	NA	TGTGCCACCAGTGATTCCGGGACTAGCGGGGGGGCAGGGCAAGAGACCCAGTACTTC	CATSDSGTSGGAGQETQYF
TRBV9	TRBJ2-6	NA	NA	TGTGCCAGCAGGCAGACTGGGGCCAACGTCCTGACTTTC	CASRQTGANVLTF
TRBV25-1	TRBJ1-1	NA	NA	TGTGCCAGCGTAACGAGGGGGGAAGTTACTGAAGCTTTCTTT	CASVTRGEVTEAFF
TRBV7-2	TRBJ1-4	NA	NA	TGTGCCAGCAGCTTAGATGCGGGGGGACATTTCGAAAAACTGTTTTTT	CASSLDAGGHFEKLFF
TRBV19	TRBJ2-7	TRBD2	NA	TGTGCCAGTAGTTTTACTAGCGGGACCTCCTACGAGCAGTACTTC	CASSFTSGTSYEQYF
TRBV18	TRBJ1-2	TRBD1	few	TGTGCCAGCTCCCTCGACAGGGCGATCAATGGCTACACCTTC	CASSLDRAINGYTF
TRBV6-5	TRBJ2-7	TRBD2	NA	TGTGCCAGCCGCTGGGACTACCAGTCCGAGCAGTACTTC	CASRWDYQSEQYF
TRBV6-5	TRBJ1-6	TRBD1	NA	TGTGCCAGCAGTTTACAGGGGGATAATTCACCCCTCCACTTT	CASSLQGDNSPLHF
TRBV9	TRBJ1-3	NA	NA	TGTGCCAGCAGCGCCGCCACAGCTTTCGGAAACACCATATATTTT	CASSAATAFGNTIYF
TRBV5-1	TRBJ2-3	NA	few	TGCGCCAGCAGCTTATATCCGAATGCGGGCGATACGCAGTATTTT	CASSLYPNAGDTQYF
TRBV20-1	TRBJ1-1	NA	NA	TGCAGTGCTAGAGATTTCCCCGCTTACGATTTT	CSARDFPAYDF
TRBV20-1	TRBJ1-6	NA	NA	TGCAGTGCTAGTCCGGCCACGGGTAATTCACCCCTCCACTTT	CSASPATGNSPLHF
TRBV7-2	TRBJ1-2	TRBD1	once	TGTGCCAGCAGCCCCTCCGGGACAGGGGGCGTTCGTGGCTACACCTTC	CASSPSGTGGVRGYTF
TRBV27	TRBJ2-1	NA	NA	TGTGCCAGTTTCCGGGACCCTCAGGCCGATGAGCAGTTCTTC	CASFRDPQADEQFF
TRBV10-3	TRBJ1-1	TRBD1	NA	TGTGCCATCAGTTTCCGGGACAGGGGGCCCACTGAAGCTTTCTTT	CAISFRDRGPTEAFF
TRBV5-4	TRBJ2-4	TRBD2	NA	TGTGCCAGCAGCTTTCTCGGGGGGAGGAACATTCAGTACTTC	CASSFLGGRNIQYF
TRBV24-1	TRBJ1-1	NA	NA	TGTCTATTACCGACCGGGACACTCCAGGATGAAGCTTTCTTT	CLLPTGTLQDEAFF
TRBV16	TRBJ1-1	NA	NA	TGTGCCAGCAGCCGAGAGACGGTGAACACTGAAGCTTTCTTT	CASSRETVNTEAFF
TRBV19	TRBJ2-2	NA	NA	TGTGCCAGTAGTTTCCGGGGGACCGGGGAGCTGTTTTTT	CASSFRGTGELFF
TRBV5-5	TRBJ2-7	NA	NA	TGTGCCAGCAGCTTTTCCAGCTACGAGCAGTACTTC	CASSFSSYEQYF
TRBV5-4	TRBJ2-3	NA	NA	TGTGCCAGCAGCTTGAAAGTTCCAGGGGGCACAGATACGCAGTATTTT	CASSLKVPGGTDTQYF
TRBV2	TRBJ1-1	NA	NA	TGTGCCAGCAGTGGAGAAATAGTGCTCCTGAACACTGAAGCTTTCTTT	CASSGEIVLLNTEAFF
TRBV10-3	TRBJ2-7	NA	NA	TGTGCCATCAGCGGAACTAGTAACGAGCAGTACTTC	CAISGTSNEQYF
TRBV7-8	TRBJ1-2	NA	NA	TGTGCCAGCAGCTTAATCCAGGGCCACGGCTACACCTTC	CASSLIQGHGYTF
TRBV28	TRBJ1-2	TRBD1	NA	TGTGCCAGCAGTTTCACAGGGGGCGCGGGCTATGGCTACACCTTC	CASSFTGGAGYGYTF
TRBV9	TRBJ1-2	TRBD1	NA	TGTGCCAGCAGCGTAGCCCCAAGACGACAGGGAATTGGGGGCTACACCTTC	CASSVAPRRQGIGGYTF
TRBV9	TRBJ2-1	TRBD1	NA	TGTGCCAGCAGCGTAAGACCGACAGGGTCGGTCAATGAGCAGTTCTTC	CASSVRPTGSVNEQFF
TRBV6-7	TRBJ2-4	NA	NA	TGTGCCAGCACTAAAAACATTCAGTACTTC	CASTKNIQYF
TRBV6-5	TRBJ1-4	NA	NA	TGTGCCAGCAGTTACTCCGGAAAACTGTTTTTT	CASSYSGKLFF
TRBV12-3/TRBV12-4	TRBJ1-2	NA	NA	TGTGCCAGCAGGATACAGGCTAACTATGGCTACACCTTC	CASRIQANYGYTF
TRBV3-1/TRBV3-2	TRBJ1-2	NA	NA	TGTGCCAGCAGCCATACCTCGGGGCCACATGGCTACACCTTC	CASSHTSGPHGYTF